The clone carrying this T cell receptor beta chain has a count of ten or more. The entry originates in a study of human T cells and chemical hapten exposure. Per germline, CDR1 ENHRY and CDR2 SYGVKD. Trimming cost V 4 bases and J 0 bases, with 16 bases left between them. The CDR3 has 16 amino acids. In TCRdb, the RACE reads were re-called with MiXCR into one record per CDR3 protein. The profile shows tens of thousands of distinct CDR3 sequences, approximately 13% of them singletons. Time point indicated: pre-sensitization, week 0. As for treatment: therapeutic diphenylcyclopropenone sensitization with weekly scalp DPC.

The sequence was collected from a woman in her 30s with alopecia areata. Some clones in this sample may be carry-over from other donors' samples. Specimen: whole blood, collected in connection with sensitization to the hapten diphenylcyclopropenone (DPC). The chain uses TRBV10-3 and TRBJ2-7; D tentatively reads TRBD1 or TRBD2 (5 bases each). The CDR3 coding sequence is TGTGCCATCAGTGGAGGGGTTACGGGCCGCTCCTACGAGCAGTACTTC. It codes for CAISGGVTGRSYEQYF.